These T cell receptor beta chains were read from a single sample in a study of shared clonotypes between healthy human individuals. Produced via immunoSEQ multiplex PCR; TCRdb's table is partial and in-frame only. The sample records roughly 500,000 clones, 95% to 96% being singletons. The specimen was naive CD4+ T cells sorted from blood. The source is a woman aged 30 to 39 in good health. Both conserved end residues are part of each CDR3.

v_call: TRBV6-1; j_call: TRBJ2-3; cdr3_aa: CASSVGQGSTDTQYF
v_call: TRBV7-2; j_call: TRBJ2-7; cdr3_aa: CASSPGLAAFGFGEQYF
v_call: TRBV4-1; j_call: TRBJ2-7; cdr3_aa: CASSQDWGGPPYEQYF
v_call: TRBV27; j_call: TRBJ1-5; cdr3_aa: CASRRTGQGVDQPQHF
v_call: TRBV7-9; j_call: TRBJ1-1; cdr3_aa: CASSSDMNTEAFF
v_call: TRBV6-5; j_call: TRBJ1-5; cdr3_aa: CASSYGPTGDQPQHF
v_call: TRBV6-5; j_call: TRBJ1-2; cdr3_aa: CASSLTVNYGYTF
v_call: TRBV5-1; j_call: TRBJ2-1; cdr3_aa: CASRGASGSYNEQFF
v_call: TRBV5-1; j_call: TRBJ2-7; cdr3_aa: CASSSGEGLPYEQYF
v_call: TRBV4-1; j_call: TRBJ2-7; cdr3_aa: CASSQVGSSYEQYF
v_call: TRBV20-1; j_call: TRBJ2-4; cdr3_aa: CSAKSLIQYF
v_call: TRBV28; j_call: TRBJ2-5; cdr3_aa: CASSFRGRETQYF
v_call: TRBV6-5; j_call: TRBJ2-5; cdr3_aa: CASRRDLPGTQYF
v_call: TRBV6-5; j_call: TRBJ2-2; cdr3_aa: CATRLAGGHTGELFF
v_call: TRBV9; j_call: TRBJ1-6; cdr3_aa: CASSGGQGNSPLHF
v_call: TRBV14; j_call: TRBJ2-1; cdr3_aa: CASSQGWFYNEQFF
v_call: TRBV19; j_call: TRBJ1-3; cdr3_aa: CASSPSSDGISGNTIYF
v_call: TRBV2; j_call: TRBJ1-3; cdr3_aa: CASTPGSGNTIYF
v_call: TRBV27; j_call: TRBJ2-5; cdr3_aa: CASLRAGAPRETQYF
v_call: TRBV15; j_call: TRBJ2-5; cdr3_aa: CATSRGEGGRRETQYF
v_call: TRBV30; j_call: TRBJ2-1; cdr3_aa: CAWSVPRGLAGGPEQFF
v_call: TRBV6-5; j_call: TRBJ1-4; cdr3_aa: CASSQGTATNEKLFF
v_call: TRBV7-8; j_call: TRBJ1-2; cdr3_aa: CASSPVPGYGYTF
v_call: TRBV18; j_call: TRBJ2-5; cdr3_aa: CASSDSTGRQETQYF
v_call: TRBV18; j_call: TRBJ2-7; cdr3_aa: CASSPGRGQYEQYF
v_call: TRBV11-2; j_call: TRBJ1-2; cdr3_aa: CASSRGQGASGYTF
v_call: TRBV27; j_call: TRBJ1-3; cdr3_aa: CASSYGGNTIYF
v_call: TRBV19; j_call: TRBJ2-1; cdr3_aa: CASSTPSGSNNEQFF
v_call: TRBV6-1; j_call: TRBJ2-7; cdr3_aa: CASSRDRVSYEQYF
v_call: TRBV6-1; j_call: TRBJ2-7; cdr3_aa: CAGSPGLADSYEQYF
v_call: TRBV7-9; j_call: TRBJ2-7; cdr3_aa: CASSLARDQPYEQYF
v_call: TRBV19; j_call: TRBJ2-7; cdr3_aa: CASTNRGGGKYF
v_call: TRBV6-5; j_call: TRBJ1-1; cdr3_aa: CASSYGRKNTEAFF
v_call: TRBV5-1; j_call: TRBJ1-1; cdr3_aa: CASSLVAPPNTEAFF
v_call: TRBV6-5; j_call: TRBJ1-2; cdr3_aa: CASCQGRTGDGYTF
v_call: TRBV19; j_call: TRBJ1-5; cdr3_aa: CASSPGTSPLSNQPQHF
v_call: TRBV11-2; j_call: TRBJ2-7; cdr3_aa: CASSGGLAGIYEQYF
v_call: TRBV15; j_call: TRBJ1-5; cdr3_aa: CATSRPPAGERQPQHF
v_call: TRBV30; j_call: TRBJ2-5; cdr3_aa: CAWSSLAGLETQYF
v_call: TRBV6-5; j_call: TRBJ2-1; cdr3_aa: CASSYDRGHEQFF
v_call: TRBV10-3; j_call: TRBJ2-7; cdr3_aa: CAISPPGTTTYEQYF